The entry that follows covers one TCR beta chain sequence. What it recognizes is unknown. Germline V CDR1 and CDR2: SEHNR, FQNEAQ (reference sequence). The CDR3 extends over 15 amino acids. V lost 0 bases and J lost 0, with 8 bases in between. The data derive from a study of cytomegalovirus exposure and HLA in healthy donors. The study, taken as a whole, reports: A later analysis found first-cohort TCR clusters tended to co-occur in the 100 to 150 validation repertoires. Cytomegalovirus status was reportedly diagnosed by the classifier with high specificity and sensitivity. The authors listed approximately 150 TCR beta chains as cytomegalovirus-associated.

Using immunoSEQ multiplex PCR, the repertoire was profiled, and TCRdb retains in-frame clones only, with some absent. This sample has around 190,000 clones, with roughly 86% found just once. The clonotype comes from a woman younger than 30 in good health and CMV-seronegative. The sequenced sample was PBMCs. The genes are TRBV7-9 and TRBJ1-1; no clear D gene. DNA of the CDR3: TGTGCCAGCAGCTTAGCCAAAAACATGAACACTGAAGCTTTCTTT. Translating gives CASSLAKNMNTEAFF.